This T cell receptor (beta chain) was sequenced in a study of shared clonotypes between healthy human individuals. Study findings and constraints: Clonotypes shared by all four donors outscored non-shared clonotypes in generation probability. Memory subsets had estimated richness that was generally smaller than that of naive subsets.

Splitting of CD4+ cells produced CD45RA+ naive and CD45RA-negative memory subsets. Regarding this clone: As yet, its antigen is unknown.

Some clones are missing from TCRdb's copy, which holds only in-frame ones; the method was immunoSEQ multiplex PCR. The sample holds 2 million to 3 million clones, under 95% seen once. The sample consisted of naive CD4+ T cells from PBMCs. Subset reported: CD45RA+ positively selected. This clonotype originated in a man aged 18-30 years in good health. Some clones in this sample may be carry-over from other donors' samples.

As DNA, the CDR3 is TGTGCCAGCAGCGTAGAGGGGGGGCTAGCGGGAGCCTCAGATACGCAGTATTTT. It yields the protein CASSVEGGLAGASDTQYF. The chain carries TRBV9 and TRBJ2-3, with 10 bases matching TRBD2. The germline V gene has CDR1 SGDLS and CDR2 YYNGEE. Unmatched junction bases numbered 11, after V lost 0 bases and J lost 4 bases. The length of the CDR3 is 18 residues.